These 22 T cell receptor beta chains share one sample of origin, sequenced in a study of blood T cell repertoires in COVID-19. Assay used: immunoSEQ multiplex PCR; TCRdb lists only in-frame clones, some missing. The top ten hold 2.5% to 3.5% of the sample, which has approximately 250,000 clones, about 90% seen once. Sequencing input: PBMCs or T cells enriched from blood (not recorded which). These receptors were taken from a woman aged 40 to 49 who had been exposed to COVID-19.

This clone was seen a single time. The chain employs TRBV24-1 and TRBJ2-3, with 11 nucleotides matching TRBD2. The V gene's germline CDR1 is KGHDR and CDR2 SFDVKD. Trimming removed 3 bases from V and 4 bases from J; junction bases left unmatched: 11. The length of the CDR3 is 18 residues. In DNA form, the CDR3 reads TGTGCCACCAGTGATGTTACCTATAGCGGGAGGGCCCCAGATACGCAGTATTTT. Its protein product is CATSDVTYSGRAPDTQYF.

The J gene is TRBJ2-5, the V gene TRBV5-1; possibly TRBD2 for D (7 bases). The CDR3 is made up of 14 amino acids. The germline V gene has CDR1 SGHRS and CDR2 YFSETQ. V lost 4 bases and J 2 bases, leaving 12 bases between the germline ends. In DNA form, the CDR3 reads TGCGCCAGCAGCGTCGGGGGGCCTCAAGAGACCCAGTACTTC. Translating it yields CASSVGGPQETQYF.

The chain employs TRBV30 and TRBJ1-1, with D possibly matching TRBD1 (6 bases). V lost 0 bases and J 12 bases, leaving 17 bases between the germline ends. Germline loops: CDR1 GTSNPN, CDR2 SVGIG (reference sequence). This CDR3 has 13 amino acids. The CDR3 spells CAWSVVRGGHPFF. CDR3 DNA sequence: TGTGCCTGGAGTGTAGTTCGCGGGGGACACCCTTTCTTT.

The chain is built from TRBV27 and TRBJ1-5, with 12 bases identical to TRBD1. V was pared by 4 bases and J by 11 bases, with 9 bases of the junction left unmatched. Looked up from germline, CDR1 is MNHEY and CDR2 is SMNVEV (reference sequence). This CDR3 has 15 residues. This CDR3 reads CASSSGTGGTRTQHF. Written as DNA, the CDR3 is TGTGCCAGCAGTTCCGGGACAGGGGGCACCAGGACCCAGCATTTT.

The chain links TRBV18 to TRBJ1-6; D may be TRBD1 (5 bases). The CDR3 consists of 14 residues. V gave up 3 bases and J gave up 10 bases, with 13 bases separating them. Germline loops: CDR1 KGHSH, CDR2 LQKENI. CDR3 DNA sequence: TGTGCCAGCTCACCGGGACTCACGTTCTCACCCCTCCACTTT. Its translation is CASSPGLTFSPLHF.

This clone was found once. The chain recombines TRBV6-6 with TRBJ1-6, with TRBD1 matching over 8 bases. The V gene's germline CDR1 is MNHNY and CDR2 SVGAGI (reference sequence). The CDR3 is 14 residues long. V shed 6 bases, J shed 6 bases, and the junction held 4 bases outside the gene matches. The CDR3 bases are TGTGCCAGCAGCGGACAGGGTTCTAATTCACCCCTCCACTTT. This codes for CASSGQGSNSPLHF.

The V call is TRBV7-6, the J call TRBJ2-1; 7 bases fit TRBD1. CDR3 length: 16 residues. CDR1 and CDR2 from the germline V gene are SGHVS and FNYEAQ. Losses at the gene ends were 1 base for V and 7 bases for J; bases not matched to a gene: 10. The CDR3 DNA follows: TGTGCCAGCAGCTTAGAGGGGGCTGGGGCCAAAAATGAGCAGTTCTTC. Protein product: CASSLEGAGAKNEQFF.

V and J are TRBV6-2 or TRBV6-3 and TRBJ2-5, with D uncertain. Germline CDR1 reads MNHEY; CDR2 reads SVGEGT. This CDR3 region has 13 residues. The V and J ends lost 3 bases and 5 bases respectively, with 10 bases between them. CDR3: CASSYNIAETQYF. The CDR3, as DNA: TGTGCCAGCAGTTATAATATTGCGGAGACCCAGTACTTC.

The rearrangement links TRBV6-5 to TRBJ2-3; 7 bases are a match to TRBD1. CDR3 length equals 14 residues. CDR1 MNHEY and CDR2 SVGAGI come from the germline V gene. With V trimmed by 5 bases and J by 4 bases, 6 bases remained unmatched. Written as DNA, the CDR3 is TGTGCCAGCAGTAACCGACAGGGTGCAGATACGCAGTATTTT. It encodes CASSNRQGADTQYF.

The count of this clone is one. The chain has TRBV29-1 and TRBJ2-7; TRBD2 might be the D (5 bases). The germline V gene has CDR1 SQVTM and CDR2 ANQGSEA. The CDR3 runs to 13 residues. The V gene lost 0 bases and the J gene lost 4 bases, with 10 bases spanning the gap. Written as DNA, the CDR3 is TGCAGCGTTGAAGAGAGTGAGGGTTACGAGCAGTACTTC. Residues: CSVEESEGYEQYF.

CDR3 in amino acids: CASRGRGRGSDNNSPLHF. CDR3 DNA: TGTGCCAGCAGGGGACGCGGGAGGGGGAGCGATAATAATTCACCCCTCCACTTT. The V and J genes are TRBV7-2 and TRBJ1-6, with TRBD1 as a possible D gene (6 bases). The V gene's germline CDR1 is SGHTA and CDR2 FQGNSA. The CDR3 is 18 residues long. V lost 6 bases and J lost 5, with 23 bases in between.

The V call is TRBV14, the J call TRBJ2-3, with 8 bases aligning to TRBD2. Looked up from germline, CDR1 is SGHDN and CDR2 is FVKESK. The CDR3 spans 15 residues. With 1 base clipped from V and 6 bases from J, the junction kept 6 bases outside the gene matches. The chain's CDR3 is CASSQVTGGRDTQYF. CDR3 nucleotide sequence: TGTGCCAGCAGCCAAGTGACGGGAGGGAGGGATACGCAGTATTTT.

The chain uses TRBV2 and TRBJ1-4, with D unresolved. The CDR3 covers 14 residues. Germline V gene sequence: CDR1 SNHLY, CDR2 FYNNEI. The V gene lost 2 bases and the J gene lost 0 bases, with 4 bases spanning the gap. CDR3 loop: CASSEPPTNEKLFF. In DNA, the CDR3 is TGTGCCAGCAGTGAACCTCCAACTAATGAAAAACTGTTTTTT.

A note on this clone: The junction does not match germline at one end; this may be a read error. V and J are TRBV5-1 and TRBJ2-1; 7 bases match TRBD2. The CDR3 covers 13 residues. Per the germline V gene, CDR1 is SGHRS and CDR2 is YFSETQ. This CDR3 reads CASSQQLANEQFF. In DNA, the CDR3 is TGTGCCAGCAGCCAACAACTAGCGAATGAGCAGTTCTTC.

This clone was seen more than once but under ten times. The rearrangement uses TRBV13 and TRBJ1-2; D is possibly TRBD1 (5 bases). V was shortened by 0 bases and J by 0 bases, with 8 bases between the two germline ends. Germline V lookup: CDR1 PRHDT, CDR2 FYEKMQ (reference sequence). The CDR3 is 15 amino acids. As DNA, the CDR3 is TGTGCCAGCAGCTTAGGGGGGCTTACTAACTATGGCTACACCTTC. Protein sequence: CASSLGGLTNYGYTF.

In its sample, this clone was seen a few times. The DNA for the CDR3 is TGTGCCAGCGGAGGGGACACCGGGGAGCTGTTTTTT. It yields the protein CASGGDTGELFF. The J gene is TRBJ2-2, the V gene TRBV5-4; D perhaps matches TRBD2 (6 bases). The CDR3 has 12 amino acids. Germline CDR1 reads SGHNT; CDR2 reads YYREEE (reference sequence). Between the trimmed V and J ends, which lost 7 bases and 3 bases, there was a span of 7 bases.

Comments on this clone: A junction end diverges from the germline sequence, so it may reflect a read error. This chain joins TRBV5-1 and TRBJ2-3; the D gene is possibly TRBD1 (6 bases). The CDR3 length is 15 residues. Germline-derived CDR1 and CDR2 are SGHRS and YFSETQ. CDR3 protein: CASSSGAWDTDTQYF. Written as DNA, the CDR3 is TGTGCCAGCAGCTCAGGGGCGTGGGACACAGATACGCAGTATTTT.

The chain uses TRBV25-1 and TRBJ1-2; 7 nucleotides align to TRBD1. The V segment lost 4 bases and the J segment 4 bases; nucleotides outside the gene matches: 6. Germline CDR1 MGHDK, CDR2 SYGVNS. The CDR3 covers 14 residues. The CDR3 is CASSGDSNGYGYTF. The CDR3 DNA sequence: TGTGCCAGCAGTGGGGACAGCAACGGCTATGGCTACACCTTC.

The rearrangement uses TRBV18 and TRBJ2-3; the match to TRBD1 covers 8 bases. The CDR3 length is 15 residues. With 3 bases clipped from V and 0 bases from J, the junction kept 2 bases outside the gene matches. CDR1 is KGHSH and CDR2 is LQKENI in the germline V gene. DNA for the CDR3: TGTGCCAGCTCACCGGGGGACAGGAGCACAGATACGCAGTATTTT. Amino acid sequence: CASSPGDRSTDTQYF. Full variable domain (outside the CDR3, taken from reference TRBV18 and TRBJ2-3): NAGVMQNPRHLVRRRGQEARLRCSPMKGHSHVYWYRQLPEEGLKFMVYLQKENIIDESGMPKERFSAEFPKEGPSILRIQQVVRGDSAAYFCASSPGDRSTDTQYFGPGTRLTVL.

The chain uses TRBV5-1 and TRBJ2-3; no clear D. Germline V gene data show CDR1 as SGHRS and CDR2 as YFSETQ. CDR3 length equals 13 residues. Trimming shortened V by 4 bases and J by 0 bases, and 6 bases separated the two germline ends. In nucleotides, the CDR3 is TGCGCCAGCAGCCCTAAAAGCACAGATACGCAGTATTTT. It specifies CASSPKSTDTQYF.

This chain links TRBV7-2 with TRBJ1-6; D gene ambiguous. This CDR3 region has 14 residues. The V gene lost 0 bases and the J gene lost 4 bases, with 4 bases spanning the gap. CDR1 is SGHTA, CDR2 FQGNSA, per germline. The CDR3 here is CASSLAQYNSPLHF. The CDR3, as DNA: TGTGCCAGCAGCTTAGCTCAGTATAATTCACCCCTCCACTTT.

The chain joins TRBV28 to TRBJ1-6; 7 bases align to TRBD1. After removal of 2 bases from V and 4 bases from J, the junction contained 11 bases not matched to a gene. Germline CDR1 and CDR2: MDHEN and SYDVKM. This CDR3 is built from 18 residues. In DNA, the CDR3 is TGTGCCAGCAGTTTACACCCACCGGGACAGATTTATAATTCACCCCTCCACTTT. This encodes CASSLHPPGQIYNSPLHF.